A single T cell receptor (beta chain) is shown here with its context. The antigen it binds to is not known. There are no base qualities to consult, and no much larger clone falls within one base. This entry belongs to a study of shared clonotypes between healthy human individuals (dated by TCRdb to 2020 to 2021). For the study in its entirety: A few men and two women, aged 18 to 49 years, made up the cohort. Each donor's leukapheresis produced roughly between roughly 0.85 and 9.5 billion PBMCs. Per donor, three plates each were used for CD4 naive and CD4 memory, two for CD8 naive, and one for CD8 memory. Blood TCR repertoires of roughly five healthy adults were deeply sequenced to estimate repertoire size and the extent of clonotype sharing between individuals. To increase sequencing depth and limit assay-specific biases, different laboratories used diverse techniques to prepare libraries and sequence TCR repertoires. What the authors observed across the whole study: About 5% of naive CD4, roughly 3.6% of naive CD8, around 2.3% of memory CD4, and roughly 0.4% of memory CD8 clonotypes were shared across four donors. Sampling was restricted to blood, and TCR repertoires in tissue are likely to differ from TCR repertoires in blood. Estimated clonotype richness was generally larger for naive than for memory subsets. Because the study included only a small number of donors, the genetic and exposure-history diversity represented was limited. Incomplete sequencing was indicated by rarefaction of sorted-subset datasets, despite the large sequencing depth. Pairwise subsampling led to the expectation that sequencing depth would affect the degree of clonotype sharing among donors. Compared with non-shared clonotypes, clonotypes shared by all four sorted-subset donors had higher generation probabilities.

The donors were healthy, HIV-negative adults with no recently reported acute infections or vaccinations. Only Caucasian adults living in Nashville, Tennessee, USA were represented among the donors. Magnetic negative selection was used to enrich CD4+ T cells, after which naive cells were positively selected on CD45RA and the negative fraction became the memory subset. After blood collection by leukapheresis, PBMCs were isolated using Ficoll-Histopaque density gradient centrifugation and then cryopreserved in the vapor phase of liquid nitrogen. Analytical flow cytometry was used to check the purity and quantity of each magnetically sorted T cell population. Genomic DNA was isolated from every sorted fraction and measured by UV absorbance on a Nanodrop 2000c. TCR CDR3 regions were amplified from genomic DNA by multiplex PCR using the deep immunoSEQ assay. Extracted genomic DNA from each cell subset was spread evenly across all wells of several immunoSEQ 96-well plates, with each plate serving as a replicate. Each replicate PCR for sorted subsets received around 210 ng genomic DNA, equal to about 30,000 T cell genomes. Purified libraries were quantified with a Qubit 3.0 fluorometer, sized on a Bioanalyzer 2100, and re-quantified with the KAPA Library Quantification kit. A separate single-read 150-cycle Illumina NextSeq 550 flow cell was used to sequence each immunoSEQ 96-well plate. The source study handled its data this way. The immunoSEQ output contained only junctional sequences without quality scores, so filtering could not match that applied to full-length reads. To assign V/J genes and CDR3, sequences were annotated using PyIR, a Python wrapper for IgBLAST v1.9, with IMGT germline references. Reads were removed for weak V/J assignments (E-value above 1e-6), missing CDR3, stop codons, out-of-frame junctions, or ambiguous translated residues. V3J clonotypes were defined as sequences sharing the same inferred V gene, J gene, and CDR3 amino acid sequence. Percentage overlap between repertoires was computed as shared unique clonotypes divided by the size of the smaller repertoire. RTK rarefaction, the Chao1 estimator, and Recon v2.1 estimates of unobserved clonotypes were used to assess repertoire richness. OLGA was used to compute generation probabilities for all TCRbeta clonotypes that the gDNA method yielded from a handful of donors. Sourced from immuneACCESS, this table was stored by TCRdb with only in-frame sequences that have V and J called. A share of the clones is absent; for the studies checked, an unresolved V gene accounts for under half, and the remainder has no known explanation. For V, J and clone size, that table is used; D and trimming come from the DNA. Within this sample are about 2.4 million clones, with over 85% of them counted one time only. The top ten clonotypes cover 0.36% of the sample.

There are 15 amino acids in the CDR3, from cysteine to phenylalanine inclusive. The entry retains the CDR3 DNA only, 45 bases that are in frame from base 1. Between the V and J ends, shortened by 2 bases and 7 bases respectively, the junction contains 14 bases. CDR1 and CDR2 are drawn from the germline V gene: KGHSH, LQKENI. The source material was naive CD4+ T cells from PBMCs. The cell subset or site label of this sample denotes: CD45RA+ positively selected. The chain couples TRBV18 to TRBJ2-2; the best D guess is TRBD1, with 5 bases matching. This TCR was sampled from a man younger than 30 in good health. Some clones in this sample may be carry-over from other donors' samples. The DNA is as follows: TGTGCCAGCTCACCAGGAACAGGTTCTCGCGGGGAGCTGTTTTTT. Its translation reads: CASSPGTGSRGELFF.